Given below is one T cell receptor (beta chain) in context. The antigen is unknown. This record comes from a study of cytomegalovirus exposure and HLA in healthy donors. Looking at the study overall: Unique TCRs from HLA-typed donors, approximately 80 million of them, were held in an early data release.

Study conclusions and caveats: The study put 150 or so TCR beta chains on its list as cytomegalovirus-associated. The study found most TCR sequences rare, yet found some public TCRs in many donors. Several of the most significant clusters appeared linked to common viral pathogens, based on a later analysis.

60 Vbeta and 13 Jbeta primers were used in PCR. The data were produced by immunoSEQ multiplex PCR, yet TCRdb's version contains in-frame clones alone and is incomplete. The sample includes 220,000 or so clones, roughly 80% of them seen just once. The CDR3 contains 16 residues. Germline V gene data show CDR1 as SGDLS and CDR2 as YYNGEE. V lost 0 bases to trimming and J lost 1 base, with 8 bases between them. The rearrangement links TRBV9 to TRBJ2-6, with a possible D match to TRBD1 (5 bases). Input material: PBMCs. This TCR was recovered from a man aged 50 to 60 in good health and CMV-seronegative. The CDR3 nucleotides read TGTGCCAGCAGCGTAGGACAGATTTCTGGGGCCAACGTCCTGACTTTC. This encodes CASSVGQISGANVLTF.